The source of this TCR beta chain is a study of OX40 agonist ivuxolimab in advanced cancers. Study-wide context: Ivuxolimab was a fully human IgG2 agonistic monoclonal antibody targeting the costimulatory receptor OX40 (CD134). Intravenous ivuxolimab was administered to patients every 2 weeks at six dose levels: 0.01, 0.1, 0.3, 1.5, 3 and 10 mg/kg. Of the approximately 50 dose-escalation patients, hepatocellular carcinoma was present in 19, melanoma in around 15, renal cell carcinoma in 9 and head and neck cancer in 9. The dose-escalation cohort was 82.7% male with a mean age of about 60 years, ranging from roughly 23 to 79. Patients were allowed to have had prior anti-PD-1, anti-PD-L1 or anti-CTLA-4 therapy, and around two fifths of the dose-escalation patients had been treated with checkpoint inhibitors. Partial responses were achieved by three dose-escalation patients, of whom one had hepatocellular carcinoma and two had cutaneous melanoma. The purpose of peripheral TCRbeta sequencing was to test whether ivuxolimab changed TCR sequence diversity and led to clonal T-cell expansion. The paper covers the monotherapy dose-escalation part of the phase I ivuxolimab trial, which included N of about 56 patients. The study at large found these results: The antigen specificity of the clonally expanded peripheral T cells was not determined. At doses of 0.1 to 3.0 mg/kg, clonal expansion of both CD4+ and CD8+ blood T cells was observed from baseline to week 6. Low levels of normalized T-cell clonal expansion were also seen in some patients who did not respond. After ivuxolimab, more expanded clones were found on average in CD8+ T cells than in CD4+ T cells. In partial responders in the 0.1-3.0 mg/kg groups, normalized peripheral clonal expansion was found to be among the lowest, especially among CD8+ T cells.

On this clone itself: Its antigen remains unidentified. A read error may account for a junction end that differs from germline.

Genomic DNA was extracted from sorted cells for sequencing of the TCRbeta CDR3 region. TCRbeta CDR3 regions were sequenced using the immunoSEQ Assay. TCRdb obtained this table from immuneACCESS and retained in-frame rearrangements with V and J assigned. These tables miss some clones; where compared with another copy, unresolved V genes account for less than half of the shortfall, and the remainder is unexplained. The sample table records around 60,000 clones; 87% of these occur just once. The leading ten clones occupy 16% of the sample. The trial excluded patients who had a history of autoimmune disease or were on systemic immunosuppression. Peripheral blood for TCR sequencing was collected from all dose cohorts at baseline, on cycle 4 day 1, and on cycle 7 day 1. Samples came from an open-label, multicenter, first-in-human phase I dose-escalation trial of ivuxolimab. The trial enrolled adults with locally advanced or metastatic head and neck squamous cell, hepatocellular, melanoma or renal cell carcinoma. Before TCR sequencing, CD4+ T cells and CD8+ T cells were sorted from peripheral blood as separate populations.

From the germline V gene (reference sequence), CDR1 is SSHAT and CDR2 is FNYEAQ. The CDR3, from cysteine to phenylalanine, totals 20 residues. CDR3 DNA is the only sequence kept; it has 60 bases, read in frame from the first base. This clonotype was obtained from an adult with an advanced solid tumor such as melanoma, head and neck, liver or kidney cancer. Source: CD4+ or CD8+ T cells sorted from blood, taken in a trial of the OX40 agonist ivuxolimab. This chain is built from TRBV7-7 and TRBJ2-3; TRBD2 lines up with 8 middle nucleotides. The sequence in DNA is TGTGCTAGCAGCTCCCGAACGATAACCTCAGCGGGAGTGGGATCTGATACGCAGTATTTT. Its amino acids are CASSSRTITSAGVGSDTQYF.